The present entry profiles one T cell receptor (beta chain) with its context. Under the authors' procedure: Nucleated cell number was recorded as an estimate derived from reference gene primer amplification. Assay: immunoSEQ multiplex PCR; the TCRdb copy retains only in-frame clones and omits some. That table furnishes V, J and clone size, whereas the DNA furnished D and trimming. The table records hundreds of thousands of clones, roughly 85% of them present only once. Trimming cost V 2 bases and J 8 bases, with 20 bases left between them. Germline CDR1 SGHRS, CDR2 YFSETQ. The CDR3 spans 17 residues. The record originates from a study of blood T cell repertoires in COVID-19. Overall study context: Sites in the United States, Italy and Spain provided acute and convalescent COVID-19 samples.

In assigning cohorts, the study relied on participant-reported clinical history. Within 2 weeks before study entry, exposed participants met a COVID-19 case. This TCR derives from a man aged 35 to 55 who had been exposed to COVID-19. What was sequenced was PBMCs or T cells enriched from blood (not recorded which). This chain connects TRBV5-1 to TRBJ1-6, with D possibly matching TRBD1 (6 bases). Written as DNA, the CDR3 is TGCGCCAGCAGCTTTCCCAACGCTACAGGGAGAGATTCACCCCTCCACTTT. Translated, it gives CASSFPNATGRDSPLHF. Combining the CDR3 with reference TRBV5-1 and TRBJ1-6 gives the whole variable domain KAGVTQTPRYLIKTRGQQVTLSCSPISGHRSVSWYQQTPGQGLQFLFEYFSETQRNKGNFPGRFSGRQFSNSRSEMNVSTLELGDSALYLCASSFPNATGRDSPLHFGNGTRLTVT.